The sequence of this T cell receptor beta chain was determined in a study of response to subunit inactivated influenza vaccine. Study-wide results and caveats: Each seasonal influenza vaccination, the authors suggested, recruits few new T cells.

This CDR3 has 13 amino acids. Trimming took off 10 bases at V and 3 bases at J, with 16 bases between the two ends. CDR1 and CDR2 from the germline V gene are SGHTA and FQGNSA. This clonotype was counted many times. Antigen specificity is unknown. One entry per CDR3 protein results from TCRdb running MiXCR on the RT-PCR reads. The data show some 500,000 distinct CDR3 sequences, less than 30% seen once. Sequencing used CD4+ T cells sorted from PBMCs, obtained around 5 days after vaccination. The clonotype was recovered from a man aged 50 to 60 who received an inactivated influenza vaccine. J is TRBJ2-7 and V is TRBV7-2, with a tentative D call TRBD2 (6 bases). In DNA form, the CDR3 reads TGTGCCACAAGGGGCGGGGCCCGCTACGAGCAGTACTTC. Translated: CATRGGARYEQYF.